Each of the 21 T cell receptor beta chains below was sequenced from the same sample in a study of response to subunit inactivated influenza vaccine. TCRdb reprocessed the RT-PCR reads via MiXCR and lists one record per CDR3 protein. The repertoire includes about half a million distinct CDR3 sequences, under 9% of them detected once, and 10% to 15% sits in the top ten. The material sequenced was PBMCs from blood, taken less than 30 months after vaccination. The receptors were gathered from a man aged 50-75 years who received an inactivated influenza vaccine.

The sample holds a few counts of this clonotype. The gene calls are TRBV7-6 and TRBJ2-2; D is unresolved. The CDR3 is 13 residues long. The V gene's germline CDR1 is SGHVS and CDR2 FNYEAQ. Trimming stripped 2 bases from V and 6 bases from J, with 7 bases between. This CDR3 is CASSLSRSGELFF. The CDR3 nucleotides read TGTGCCAGCAGCTTAAGTCGGTCCGGGGAGCTGTTTTTT.

This clonotype has at least ten counts. Compared with germline, one end of the junction differs, possibly owing to a read error. The V and J genes are TRBV7-7 and TRBJ2-5; D is possibly TRBD1 (6 bases). The germline V gene has CDR1 SSHAT and CDR2 FNYEAQ (reference sequence). The CDR3 runs 13 residues. Written as DNA, the CDR3 is TGTGCTAGCAGTCCACAGGGAGTTGGGACCCAGTACTTC. It translates to CASSPQGVGTQYF.

The chain uses TRBV5-8 and TRBJ2-5; 7 nucleotides match TRBD1. Germline lookup yields CDR1 SGHTS and CDR2 YDEGEE. The CDR3 runs to 15 residues. V gave up 4 bases and J gave up 3 bases; unmatched junction bases: 9. CDR3 coding DNA: TGTGCCAGCAGCCCGAGACAGGGATTGGAAGAGACCCAGTACTTC. Amino acid sequence: CASSPRQGLEETQYF.

The V and J genes are TRBV7-2 and TRBJ1-5; D call uncertain. Germline V gene data show CDR1 as SGHTA and CDR2 as FQGNSA. Trimming removed 2 bases from V and 8 bases from J, with 10 bases in between. The CDR3 runs to 13 residues. CDR3 bases: TGTGCCAGCAGCTTATATATTTATGAGCCCCAGCATTTT. It is translated as CASSLYIYEPQHF.

This clonotype has ten or more counts. This sequence joins TRBV12-3 or TRBV12-4 and TRBJ2-1, with TRBD1 identical over 11 bases. The CDR3 consists of 14 residues. With 6 bases clipped from V and 7 bases from J, the junction kept 5 bases outside the gene matches. CDR3 nucleotides: TGTGCCAGCAGGGGACAGGGGGAAGGGAATGAGCAGTTCTTC. Encoded protein: CASRGQGEGNEQFF.

The rearrangement links TRBV11-1 to TRBJ2-3; D remains unclear. V was cut by 5 bases and J by 6 bases, with 18 bases left in between. Germline CDR1 SGHAT, CDR2 FQDESV (reference sequence). The CDR3 extends over 15 amino acids. The CDR3 DNA reads as TGTGCCAGCAGCCAAGGAGTTGGTATAAAGGATACGCAGTATTTT. Translation gives CASSQGVGIKDTQYF.

In this sample, this clonotype turned up a few times. The rearrangement uses TRBV12-3 or TRBV12-4 and TRBJ2-1, with TRBD1 matching 8 bases. This CDR3 has 14 amino acids. V shed 5 bases, J shed 9 bases, and the junction held 9 bases outside the gene matches. The CDR3 nucleotides read TGTGCCAGCAGTGCTCAGGGGGCGCGAAGTGAGCAGTTCTTC. Encoded protein: CASSAQGARSEQFF.

This clonotype was counted only a few times. The genes are TRBV29-1 and TRBJ2-7; 9 bases align to TRBD1. The ends lost 7 bases at V and 6 bases at J; junction bases unmatched: 13. Germline assignment: CDR1 SQVTM and CDR2 ANQGSEA. The CDR3 covers 14 residues. The CDR3 reads CSGAPGTGSREQYF. The DNA for the CDR3 is TGCAGCGGTGCCCCGGGGACAGGGTCCCGCGAGCAGTACTTC.

This clonotype was counted a few times. This sequence joins TRBV7-2 and TRBJ1-1; D uncertain. The CDR3 is made up of 14 amino acids. Per germline, CDR1 SGHTA and CDR2 FQGNSA. Trimming took off 1 base at V and 1 base at J, with 7 bases between the two ends. CDR3 nucleotide sequence: TGTGCCAGCAGCTTAGTAGAGAGGAACACTGAAGCTTTCTTT. Translating gives CASSLVERNTEAFF.

This clonotype was detected many times. The chain uses TRBV6-1 and TRBJ2-1; 10 nucleotides line up with TRBD1. Looked up from germline, CDR1 is MNHNS and CDR2 is SASEGT. The CDR3 runs 14 residues. The V segment lost 6 bases and the J segment 5 bases; nucleotides outside the gene matches: 4. The CDR3 loop reads CASRGQGRHNEQFF. CDR3 coding DNA: TGTGCCAGCAGGGGACAGGGGCGCCACAATGAGCAGTTCTTC.

This clonotype turned up a few times. The chain uses TRBV10-3 and TRBJ2-1; TRBD2 matches 10 bases. Germline loops: CDR1 ENHRY, CDR2 SYGVKD. J gave up 5 bases and V 7 bases, and 8 bases lay outside the gene matches. This CDR3 comprises 15 residues. The CDR3 nucleotides read TGTGCCATCAAATCACTAGCGGGATTCAACAATGAGCAGTTCTTC. This sequence encodes CAIKSLAGFNNEQFF.

In its sample, this clonotype was seen many times. The V call is TRBV28, the J call TRBJ1-6; D not certain. The germline V and J ends were trimmed by 5 bases and 11 bases, with 10 bases remaining between them. The CDR3 is made up of 12 amino acids. Looked up from germline, CDR1 is MDHEN and CDR2 is SYDVKM. CDR3 amino acids: CASSPRATPLHF. For the CDR3, the DNA is TGTGCCAGCAGTCCTCGGGCGACACCCCTCCACTTT. Complete variable domain (other parts from reference TRBV28 and TRBJ1-6): DVKVTQSSRYLVKRTGEKVFLECVQDMDHENMFWYRQDPGLGLRLIYFSYDVKMKEKGDIPEGYSVSREKKERFSLILESASTNQTSMYLCASSPRATPLHFGNGTRLTVT.

The chain couples TRBV28 to TRBJ2-5; tentative D call: TRBD2 (6 bases). CDR1 is MDHEN, CDR2 SYDVKM, per germline. V lost 7 bases to trimming and J lost 4 bases, with 13 bases between them. This CDR3 is 13 amino acids long. The CDR3 here is CASTKGGTETQYF. The CDR3 DNA sequence: TGTGCCAGCACCAAAGGCGGGACAGAGACCCAGTACTTC.

This clonotype was seen a few times. This sequence joins TRBV20-1 and TRBJ2-3; 11 bases are a match to TRBD2. CDR1 DFQATT and CDR2 SNEGSKA come from the germline V gene (reference sequence). J gave up 5 bases and V 3 bases, and 4 bases lay outside the gene matches. This CDR3 is built from 14 residues. Here the CDR3 reads CSASPLAGVDTQYF. CDR3 bases: TGCAGTGCTAGCCCACTAGCGGGAGTAGATACGCAGTATTTT.

This clonotype came up a few times. This chain joins TRBV5-1 and TRBJ2-7; 10 bases line up with TRBD1. This CDR3 is built from 16 residues. Germline V lookup: CDR1 SGHRS, CDR2 YFSETQ. Trimming at V came to 2 bases and at J to 3 bases, leaving 8 bases not matched to a gene. The CDR3 here is CASSFLDRGQLYEQYF. Here the CDR3 DNA reads TGCGCCAGCAGCTTCCTCGACAGGGGGCAGCTCTACGAGCAGTACTTC.

The chain employs TRBV9 and TRBJ2-1, with 11 bases that match TRBD2. J lost 3 bases, V lost 0 bases, and 5 bases had no gene match. This CDR3 is built from 17 residues. Per the germline V gene, CDR1 is SGDLS and CDR2 is YYNGEE. The CDR3 is CASSVGDTSGGYNEQFF. The CDR3 nucleotides read TGTGCCAGCAGCGTAGGGGATACTAGCGGGGGCTACAATGAGCAGTTCTTC.

This clonotype was counted only a few times. The gene calls are TRBV5-1 and TRBJ2-1; D is perhaps TRBD1 or TRBD2 (5 bases each). Germline CDR1 reads SGHRS; CDR2 reads YFSETQ. The CDR3 is 14 amino acids. V dropped 5 bases and J dropped 0 bases, with 9 bases sitting between them. The CDR3 protein is CASRGENSYNEQFF. The CDR3 bases are TGCGCCAGCAGGGGGGAGAACTCCTACAATGAGCAGTTCTTC.

In its sample, this clonotype was seen many times. V usage is TRBV12-3 or TRBV12-4 and J usage is TRBJ1-5; tentatively, D is TRBD1 (6 bases). This CDR3 has 17 amino acids. V was pared by 0 bases and J by 2 bases, with 14 bases between. The CDR3, as DNA: TGTGCCAGCAGTTTAGCGCTTTGGGGGGCGCGCAATCAGCCCCAGCATTTT. Encoded protein: CASSLALWGARNQPQHF.

This clonotype was recorded many times. The genes are TRBV7-2 and TRBJ1-4, with D unresolved. The CDR3 sequence is 16 residues long. V dropped 5 bases and J dropped 7 bases, with 20 bases sitting between them. Germline CDR1 and CDR2: SGHTA and FQGNSA. CDR3 sequence reads: CASSPRRVSVGEKLFF. The CDR3 DNA reads TGTGCCAGCAGCCCCCGGCGGGTCTCTGTCGGTGAAAAACTGTTTTTT.

The table lists this clonotype with a few counts. This chain links TRBV19 with TRBJ1-5; D uncertain. The germline gives CDR1 LNHDA, CDR2 SQIVND (reference sequence). The V and J ends lost 3 bases and 3 bases respectively, with 6 bases between them. CDR3 length equals 13 residues. The CDR3 DNA sequence: TGTGCCAGTAGTATCCAGTCCAATCAGCCCCAGCATTTT. Translation gives CASSIQSNQPQHF.

J is TRBJ1-4 and V is TRBV7-2, with D possibly matching TRBD1 (6 bases). This CDR3 has 14 amino acids. CDR1 SGHTA and CDR2 FQGNSA come from the germline V gene. Trimming pared 3 bases from V and 8 bases from J, leaving 13 bases between. CDR3 sequence (DNA): TGTGCCAGCAGCTTGCAGGGGCGATCGGAAAAACTGTTTTTT. It translates to CASSLQGRSEKLFF.